The 19 T cell receptor beta chains presented below share a single source sample, sequenced in a study of Tregs in tolerant kidney transplant recipients. Assay used: immunoSEQ multiplex PCR; TCRdb lists only in-frame clones, some missing. The table shows about 120,000 clones, with about 91% occurring only once. Sequenced input: CD4+ T cells from blood. The source is a human donor in good health.

The V gene is TRBV5-4, the J gene TRBJ2-3, with D possibly being TRBD1 (5 bases). CDR1 is SGHNT, CDR2 YYREEE, per germline (reference sequence). The CDR3 extends over 13 amino acids. Trimming removed 0 bases from V and 3 bases from J, with 5 bases in between. The CDR3 DNA reads as TGTGCCAGCAGCTTGGCAGGGACAGATACGCAGTATTTT. As protein: CASSLAGTDTQYF.

The chain has TRBV5-1 and TRBJ2-5; 9 bases align to TRBD2. Germline values: CDR1 SGHRS, CDR2 YFSETQ. CDR3 length equals 16 residues. Losses at the gene ends were 5 bases for V and 5 bases for J; bases not matched to a gene: 13. Here the CDR3 DNA reads TGCGCCAGCAGTCCGAGGGCGCGGGGGGGCCCGGAGACCCAGTACTTC. Translating it yields CASSPRARGGPETQYF.

The V gene is TRBV5-5, the J gene TRBJ1-1; D not resolved. Looked up from germline, CDR1 is SGHKS and CDR2 is YYEKEE (reference sequence). V lost 0 bases to trimming and J lost 3 bases, with 9 bases between them. The CDR3 consists of 14 residues. In DNA, the CDR3 is TGTGCCAGCAGCTTGGAAGGGATAGACACTGAAGCTTTCTTT. This translates into CASSLEGIDTEAFF.

This chain connects TRBV28 to TRBJ2-1; no firm D call. Germline V gene sequence: CDR1 MDHEN, CDR2 SYDVKM. The CDR3 is 13 amino acids. V lost 6 bases to trimming and J lost 4 bases, with 10 bases between them. The CDR3 DNA follows: TGTGCCAGCAGCCAACTGGGTTACAATGAGCAGTTCTTC. Translation: CASSQLGYNEQFF.

The chain carries TRBV9 and TRBJ1-5; tentative D call: TRBD1 (6 bases). With 2 bases removed from V and 5 bases from J, the gap between germline ends came to 11 bases. Germline CDR1 SGDLS, CDR2 YYNGEE. This CDR3 is 14 amino acids long. CDR3 coding DNA: TGTGCCAGCAGCGTCGGGGACACTCATCAGCCCCAGCATTTT. Amino acid sequence: CASSVGDTHQPQHF.

The rearrangement links TRBV6-4 to TRBJ2-4; TRBD1 agrees at 11 bases. V shed 6 bases and J 8 bases; nucleotides not matched to a gene: 3. Germline values: CDR1 MRHNA, CDR2 SNTAGT. The CDR3 extends over 13 amino acids. The CDR3 DNA follows: TGTGCCAGCAGCCGGGACAGGGGGGACATTCAGTACTTC. This gives the protein CASSRDRGDIQYF.

The chain carries TRBV18 and TRBJ2-5, with D possibly being TRBD1 (5 bases). Germline lookup yields CDR1 KGHSH and CDR2 LQKENI. The CDR3 contains 12 residues. V shed 5 bases and J shed 7 bases, with 11 bases lying between them. CDR3 in amino acids: CASSTSTGTQYF. CDR3 nucleotides: TGTGCCAGCTCAACCAGTACAGGGACCCAGTACTTC.

The chain carries TRBV5-1 and TRBJ2-5, with 8 bases fitting TRBD1. CDR1 and CDR2 from the germline V gene are SGHRS and YFSETQ. The CDR3 runs to 13 residues. J was trimmed by 4 bases and V by 4 bases; bases with no gene match: 3. CDR3 loop: CASSQDRGETQYF. In DNA, the CDR3 is TGCGCCAGCAGCCAAGACAGGGGAGAGACCCAGTACTTC.

This rearrangement joins TRBV27 to TRBJ1-3, with a tentative D call TRBD1 (5 bases). Germline CDR1 reads MNHEY; CDR2 reads SMNVEV (reference sequence). V gave up 3 bases and J gave up 4 bases, with 13 bases separating them. The CDR3 is 15 residues long. In nucleotides, the CDR3 is TGTGCCAGCAGTTTCTCTGGGACCGGAGGAAACACCATATATTTT. Its translation: CASSFSGTGGNTIYF.

This clone appeared once. Distinct nucleotide sequences in the sample also encode this CDR3. V usage is TRBV7-9 and J usage is TRBJ1-5, with unresolved D. Germline V CDR1 and CDR2: SEHNR, FQNEAQ (reference sequence). V lost 1 base and J lost 6, with 4 bases in between. The CDR3 contains 12 residues. The CDR3, as DNA: TGTGCCAGCAGCTTAGTTGGTCAGCCCCAGCATTTT. It is translated as CASSLVGQPQHF.

The rearrangement links TRBV6-4 to TRBJ2-6, with D uncertain. CDR1 and CDR2 (germline): MRHNA, SNTAGT. V lost 0 bases and J lost 4, with 4 bases in between. The CDR3 has 14 amino acids. CDR3 DNA sequence: TGTGCCAGCAGTGACTCAGGGGGGGCCAACGTCCTGACTTTC. Protein: CASSDSGGANVLTF.

This chain joins TRBV6-1 and TRBJ2-7; D assignment may be TRBD1 or TRBD2 (5 bases each). Germline CDR1 MNHNS, CDR2 SASEGT. V lost 8 bases and J 1 base, leaving 18 bases between the germline ends. This CDR3 contains 15 residues. The CDR3 DNA follows: TGTGCCAGCGGCGGCCGGGACGCCGTTTCCTACGAGCAGTACTTC. Translating it yields CASGGRDAVSYEQYF.

The CDR3 here is CASSLGGQAAGANVLTF. The CDR3 region has the DNA TGTGCCAGCAGCTTAGGGGGACAGGCGGCCGGGGCCAACGTCCTGACTTTC. The V gene is TRBV11-3, the J gene TRBJ2-6; TRBD1 matches 8 bases. CDR1 and CDR2 from the germline V gene are SGHNT and YENEEA. V lost 1 base to trimming and J lost 4 bases; unmatched junction nucleotides: 6. This CDR3 contains 17 residues. Full variable domain (missing parts from reference TRBV11-3 and TRBJ2-6): EAGVVQSPRYKIIEKKQPVAFWCNPISGHNTLYWYLQNLGQGPELLIRYENEEAVDDSQLPKDRFSAERLKGVDSTLKIQPAELGDSAVYLCASSLGGQAAGANVLTFGAGSRLTVL.

V gene TRBV18 combines with J gene TRBJ1-1; D uncertain. The CDR3 consists of 16 residues. Germline-derived CDR1 and CDR2 are KGHSH and LQKENI. Trimming removed 1 base from V and 0 bases from J, with 12 bases in between. This chain's CDR3 is CASSPRLTELNTEAFF. The DNA for the CDR3 is TGTGCCAGCTCACCACGGCTAACAGAATTGAACACTGAAGCTTTCTTT.

This clone was counted only a few times. The V gene is TRBV6-4, the J gene TRBJ1-2; no definite D call. The germline V and J ends were trimmed by 5 bases and 0 bases, with 13 bases remaining between them. Germline loops: CDR1 MRHNA, CDR2 SNTAGT. CDR3 size: 15 residues. CDR3 loop: CASSHDGSPNYGYTF. CDR3 nucleotides: TGTGCCAGCAGTCACGACGGATCTCCTAACTATGGCTACACCTTC.

This clone was picked up one time. The J gene is TRBJ2-7, the V gene TRBV6-5; the D gene is possibly TRBD1 (5 bases). The CDR3 length is 15 residues. With 2 bases removed from V and 7 bases from J, the gap between germline ends came to 18 bases. Germline assignment: CDR1 MNHEY and CDR2 SVGAGI. As DNA, the CDR3 is TGTGCCAGCAGTTACCAGACAGTGGCCCTAGAGGAGCAGTACTTC. Its translation is CASSYQTVALEEQYF.

The chain is built from TRBV29-1 and TRBJ1-1, with D perhaps matching TRBD1 (5 bases). The CDR3 is 12 amino acids. CDR1 is SQVTM, CDR2 ANQGSEA, per germline. Trimming removed 6 bases at V and 3 bases at J, with 11 bases between. CDR3 residues: CSVQRGDTEAFF. In DNA, the CDR3 is TGCAGCGTCCAGCGGGGGGACACTGAAGCTTTCTTT.

This chain joins TRBV27 and TRBJ1-1; 8 nucleotides line up with TRBD1. Germline V lookup: CDR1 MNHEY, CDR2 SMNVEV (reference sequence). V was clipped by 6 bases and J by 5 bases; unmatched bases: 11. The CDR3 spans 15 residues. CDR3 in amino acids: CASRLRQGPLTEAFF. In nucleotides, the CDR3 is TGTGCCAGCAGACTCCGACAGGGGCCTCTTACTGAAGCTTTCTTT.

The chain couples TRBV5-5 to TRBJ1-2; no clear D gene. CDR3 length equals 13 residues. CDR1 and CDR2 (germline): SGHKS, YYEKEE (reference sequence). Trimming removed 0 bases from V and 0 bases from J, with 3 bases in between. In DNA, the CDR3 is TGTGCCAGCAGCTTGGTCACTAACTATGGCTACACCTTC. Translating gives CASSLVTNYGYTF. Supplemented by reference TRBV5-5 and TRBJ1-2, the full variable domain reads DAGVTQSPTHLIKTRGQQVTLRCSPISGHKSVSWYQQVLGQGPQFIFQYYEKEERGRGNFPDRFSARQFPNYSSELNVNALLLGDSALYLCASSLVTNYGYTFGSGTRLTVV.